Below are 4 T cell receptor beta chains sequenced from a single sample in a study of blood T cell repertoires in COVID-19. The assay was immunoSEQ multiplex PCR, and TCRdb's table has in-frame clones only and misses some. The table has roughly 120,000 clones, over 80% seen once. Material for sequencing was peripheral blood. The receptors shown here come from a human donor in a cohort sampled during active COVID-19.

This clone has just one count. CDR3 nucleotide sequence: TGTGCCAGCAGCCGCCCCGCGGGGTCCTACGAGCAGTACTTC. Translation gives CASSRPAGSYEQYF. The chain combines TRBV7-9 with TRBJ2-7; the D gene is possibly TRBD2 (6 bases). V was cut by 5 bases and J by 1 base, with 12 bases left in between. This CDR3 comprises 14 residues. Germline-derived CDR1 and CDR2 are SEHNR and FQNEAQ (reference sequence).

V and J are TRBV3-1 (or the pseudogene TRBV3-2) and TRBJ2-7; D is perhaps TRBD2 (5 bases). Germline CDR1 reads LGHDT; CDR2 reads YNNKEL (reference sequence). V shed 0 bases and J shed 4 bases, with 16 bases lying between them. This CDR3 has 16 amino acids. CDR3 residues: CASSQDRAGIRYEQYF. As DNA, the CDR3 is TGTGCCAGCAGCCAAGATCGAGCCGGGATTAGGTACGAGCAGTACTTC.

The V gene is TRBV4-1, the J gene TRBJ2-1; a weak D match, TRBD2 (6 bases). The CDR3 runs to 15 residues. V was trimmed by 4 bases and J by 1 base, leaving 11 bases between them. Germline values: CDR1 MGHRA, CDR2 YSYEKL. DNA of the CDR3: TGCGCCAGCAGCCTAGCGGAGGGGTCCTACAATGAGCAGTTCTTC. This encodes CASSLAEGSYNEQFF.

In DNA form, the CDR3 reads TGTGCCAGCAGTGGGCCCACTAGGCTTACGAATAATGAGCAGTTCTTC. The encoded protein is CASSGPTRLTNNEQFF. This chain links TRBV6-1 with TRBJ2-1, with TRBD2 as a possible D gene (5 bases). The germline V gene has CDR1 MNHNS and CDR2 SASEGT. This CDR3 contains 16 residues. The V end lost 4 bases, the J end lost 7 bases, and 20 bases lay between the germline ends.